Each of the 14 T cell receptor beta chains below was sequenced from the same sample in a study of T cell responses to AZD1222 COVID-19 vaccine. The assay was immunoSEQ multiplex PCR, and TCRdb's table has in-frame clones only and misses some. The sample holds 150,000 to 200,000 clones, approximately 93% seen once. Specimen: peripheral blood, collected 28 days after the second AZD1222 dose. Receptor source: an adult who received the AZD1222 COVID-19 vaccine.

This clone was detected only once. CDR3 protein: CASSEGKSSYNSPLHF. Here the CDR3 DNA reads TGTGCCAGCAGTGAGGGCAAGAGCTCCTATAATTCACCCCTCCACTTT. J is TRBJ1-6 and V is TRBV2, with no clear D. Trimming cost V 3 bases and J 0 bases, with 9 bases left between them. The V gene's germline CDR1 is SNHLY and CDR2 FYNNEI. The CDR3 sequence is 16 residues long.

The J gene is TRBJ2-7, the V gene TRBV5-1, with D tentatively TRBD1 (6 bases). V gave up 0 bases and J gave up 0 bases, with 7 bases separating them. The CDR3 covers 14 residues. Looked up from germline, CDR1 is SGHRS and CDR2 is YFSETQ. The CDR3 DNA reads as TGCGCCAGCAGCTTGGGACAGGCCTCCTACGAGCAGTACTTC. Translated, it gives CASSLGQASYEQYF.

The rearrangement uses TRBV6-5 and TRBJ1-2; possible D gene TRBD1, 6 bases. In germline, CDR1 is MNHEY, CDR2 SVGAGI. The CDR3 length is 16 residues. With 2 bases removed from V and 1 base from J, the gap between germline ends came to 14 bases. CDR3 nucleotide sequence: TGTGCCAGCAGTTACACTGGTGGGGGCGGTAACTATGGCTACACCTTC. Its protein is CASSYTGGGGNYGYTF.

The CDR3 bases are TGTGCCAGCAGCTTTTATGGACAGGGAGGGAGCACTGAAGCTTTCTTT. Its translation: CASSFYGQGGSTEAFF. The chain carries TRBV7-9 and TRBJ1-1, with 8 bases matching TRBD1. This CDR3 contains 16 residues. V was pared by 3 bases and J by 4 bases, with 10 bases of the junction left unmatched. Germline V lookup: CDR1 SEHNR, CDR2 FQNEAQ (reference sequence).

A word on this clone: The same CDR3 arises from other DNA sequences in this sample as well. The chain combines TRBV5-1 with TRBJ1-2; possible D gene TRBD1, 6 bases. CDR3 length equals 13 residues. Germline-derived CDR1 and CDR2 are SGHRS and YFSETQ. With 2 bases removed from V and 4 bases from J, the gap between germline ends came to 9 bases. CDR3 bases: TGCGCCAGCAGCTTAGGGGGTAGCTATGGCTACACCTTC. Its protein is CASSLGGSYGYTF.

The V call is TRBV25-1, the J call TRBJ1-1; the D is unclear. The CDR3 is 14 amino acids. Trimming cost V 3 bases and J 2 bases, with 10 bases left between them. CDR1 is MGHDK, CDR2 SYGVNS, per germline. CDR3 sequence reads: CASSDPGRNTEAFF. In DNA form, the CDR3 reads TGTGCCAGCAGTGACCCGGGAAGAAACACTGAAGCTTTCTTT.

V gene TRBV20-1 combines with J gene TRBJ1-3; the D is unclear. The V gene lost 6 bases and the J gene lost 3 bases, with 6 bases spanning the gap. This CDR3 is built from 11 residues. Germline loops: CDR1 DFQATT, CDR2 SNEGSKA (reference sequence). CDR3 nucleotide sequence: TGCAGTGCCCCGAGTGGAAACACCATATATTTT. This gives the protein CSAPSGNTIYF.

In its sample, this clone was seen a few times. J is TRBJ1-2 and V is TRBV25-1; D not certain. This CDR3 region has 12 residues. The V end lost 2 bases, the J end lost 8 bases, and 9 bases lay between the germline ends. Germline assignment: CDR1 MGHDK and CDR2 SYGVNS. CDR3 DNA: TGTGCCAGCAGTGAAGGGTCTAGAGGCTACACCTTC. Translating it yields CASSEGSRGYTF.

Regarding this clone: The same CDR3 is also encoded by other DNA sequences in this sample. The chain couples TRBV6-1 to TRBJ1-5, with D uncertain. The CDR3 loop spans 15 amino acids. Germline-derived CDR1 and CDR2 are MNHNS and SASEGT. V lost 1 base to trimming and J lost 2 bases, with 9 bases between them. The CDR3 DNA is TGTGCCAGCAGTGAAGGACTAGTGGGCAATCAGCCCCAGCATTTT. Translating it yields CASSEGLVGNQPQHF.

This chain joins TRBV6-5 and TRBJ2-1, with D maybe TRBD1 (6 bases). Germline V gene sequence: CDR1 MNHEY, CDR2 SVGAGI. This CDR3 has 14 residues. The V and J ends lost 2 bases and 6 bases respectively, with 11 bases between them. CDR3 DNA: TGTGCCAGCAGTTACGTAGGGGGAACCAATGAGCAGTTCTTC. It yields the protein CASSYVGGTNEQFF.

In regard to this clone: A junction end diverges from the germline sequence, so it may reflect a read error. This chain connects TRBV7-7 to TRBJ2-1; TRBD2 is a possible D gene (5 bases). CDR1 and CDR2 (germline): SSHAT, FNYEAQ (reference sequence). CDR3 size: 17 residues. The CDR3: CASSLERGQAEINEQFF. The CDR3 DNA sequence: TGTGCTAGCAGCTTAGAACGAGGGCAAGCGGAAATAAATGAGCAGTTCTTC. The complete variable domain, with remaining parts taken from reference TRBV7-7 and TRBJ2-1, reads GAGVSQSPRYKVTKRGQDVTLRCDPISSHATLYWYQQALGQGPEFLTYFNYEAQPDKSGLPSDRFSAERPEGSISTLTIQRTEQRDSAMYRCASSLERGQAEINEQFFGPGTRLTVL.

This chain uses TRBV12-5 with TRBJ2-7; 7 positions agree with TRBD1. The V gene end was trimmed by 4 bases and the J gene end by 5 bases; junction bases not matched to a gene: 11. CDR3 length: 15 amino acids. Germline values: CDR1 LGHNT, CDR2 FRNRAP. DNA for the CDR3: TGTGCTAGTGGTTGGGAACAGGGGAGTTTCGACGAGCAGTACTTC. Protein: CASGWEQGSFDEQYF.

The chain joins TRBV5-1 to TRBJ1-6, with D perhaps matching TRBD1 (6 bases). Trimming removed 1 base from V and 5 bases from J, with 10 bases in between. Germline loops: CDR1 SGHRS, CDR2 YFSETQ. The CDR3 runs to 15 residues. The CDR3 bases are TGCGCCAGCAGCTTGCAGGACAGAGATAATTCACCCCTCCACTTT. Its protein is CASSLQDRDNSPLHF.

The rearrangement links TRBV12-3 or TRBV12-4 to TRBJ1-1, with D hard to call. The CDR3 extends over 13 amino acids. With 3 bases removed from V and 0 bases from J, the gap between germline ends came to 5 bases. This CDR3 is CASSFRVNTEAFF. The DNA of the CDR3 is TGTGCCAGCAGTTTTCGGGTGAACACTGAAGCTTTCTTT.